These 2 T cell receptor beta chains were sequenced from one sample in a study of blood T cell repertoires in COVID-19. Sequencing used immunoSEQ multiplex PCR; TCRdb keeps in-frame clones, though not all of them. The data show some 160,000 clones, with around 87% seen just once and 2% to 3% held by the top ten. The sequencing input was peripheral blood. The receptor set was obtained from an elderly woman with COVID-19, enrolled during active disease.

CDR3 protein: CASSLGTGVGDTIYF. The DNA for the CDR3 is TGTGCCAGCAGCTTAGGGACAGGGGTCGGGGACACCATATATTTT. The chain employs TRBV7-2 and TRBJ1-3, with 9 bases aligning to TRBD1. The CDR3 sequence is 15 residues long. Germline V lookup: CDR1 SGHTA, CDR2 FQGNSA. V trimming: 1 base; J trimming: 8 bases; junction bases outside the gene matches: 6.

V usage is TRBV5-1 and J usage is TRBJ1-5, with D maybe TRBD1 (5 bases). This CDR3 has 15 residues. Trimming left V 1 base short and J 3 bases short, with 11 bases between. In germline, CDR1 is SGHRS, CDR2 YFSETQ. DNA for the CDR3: TGCGCCAGCAGCTTGAGTACAGGCCTCAATCAGCCCCAGCATTTT. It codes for CASSLSTGLNQPQHF.